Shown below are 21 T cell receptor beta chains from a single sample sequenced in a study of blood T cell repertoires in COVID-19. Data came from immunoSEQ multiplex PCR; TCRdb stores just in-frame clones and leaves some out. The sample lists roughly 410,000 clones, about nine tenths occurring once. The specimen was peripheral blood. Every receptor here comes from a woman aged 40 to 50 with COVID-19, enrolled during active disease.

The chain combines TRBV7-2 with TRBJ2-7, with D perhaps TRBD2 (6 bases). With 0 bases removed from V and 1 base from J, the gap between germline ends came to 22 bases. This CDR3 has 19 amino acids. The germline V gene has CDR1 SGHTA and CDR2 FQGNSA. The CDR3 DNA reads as TGTGCCAGCAGCTTAGCGTGGGAAGGCGTGGCGGGACCTTCCTACGAGCAGTACTTC. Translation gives CASSLAWEGVAGPSYEQYF. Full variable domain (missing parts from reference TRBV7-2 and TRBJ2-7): GAGVSQSPSNKVTEKGKDVELRCDPISGHTALYWYRQSLGQGLEFLIYFQGNSAPDKSGLPSDRFSAERTGGSVSTLTIQRTQQEDSAVYLCASSLAWEGVAGPSYEQYFGPGTRLTVT.

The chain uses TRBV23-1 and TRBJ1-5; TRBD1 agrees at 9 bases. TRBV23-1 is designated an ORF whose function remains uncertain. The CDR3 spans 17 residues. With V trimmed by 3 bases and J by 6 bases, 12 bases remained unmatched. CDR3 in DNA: TGCGCCAGCAGTCATTCCTTCACAGGGGGCCAGGGTCAGCCCCAGCATTTT. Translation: CASSHSFTGGQGQPQHF.

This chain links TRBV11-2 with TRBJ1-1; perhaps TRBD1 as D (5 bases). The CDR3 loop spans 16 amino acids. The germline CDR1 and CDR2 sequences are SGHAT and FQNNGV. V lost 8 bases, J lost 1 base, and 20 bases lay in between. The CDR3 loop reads CASYTHTGSGNTEAFF. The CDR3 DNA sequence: TGTGCCAGCTACACTCACACAGGCTCGGGGAACACTGAAGCTTTCTTT.

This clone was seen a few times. The CDR3 region is CASSLSGFSGDSTDTQYF. CDR3 nucleotides: TGTGCCAGCAGCTTATCGGGATTTAGCGGGGATAGCACAGATACGCAGTATTTT. The chain couples TRBV7-3 to TRBJ2-3; 8 bases agree with TRBD2. The ends lost 2 bases at V and 0 bases at J; junction bases unmatched: 10. Germline assignment: CDR1 SGHTA and CDR2 FQGTGA. The CDR3 sequence is 18 residues long.

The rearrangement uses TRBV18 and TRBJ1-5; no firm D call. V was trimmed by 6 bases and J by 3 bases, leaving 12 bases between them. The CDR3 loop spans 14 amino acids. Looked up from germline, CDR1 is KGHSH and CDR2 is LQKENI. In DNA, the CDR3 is TGTGCCAGCTCCCGGTCGGGTTCCAATCAGCCCCAGCATTTT. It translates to CASSRSGSNQPQHF.

The CDR3 loop reads CASSGTENQPQHF. In DNA form, the CDR3 reads TGTGCCAGCAGCGGGACAGAGAATCAGCCCCAGCATTTT. The genes are TRBV2 and TRBJ1-5; TRBD1 matches 7 bases. The germline V gene encodes CDR1 SNHLY and CDR2 FYNNEI. This CDR3 contains 13 residues. Germline trimming cut 6 bases from V and 4 bases from J; bases unmatched to any gene: 3.

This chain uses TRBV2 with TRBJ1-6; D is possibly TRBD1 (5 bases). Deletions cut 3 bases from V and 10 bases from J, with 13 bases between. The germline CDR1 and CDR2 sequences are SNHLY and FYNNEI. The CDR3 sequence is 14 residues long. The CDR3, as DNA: TGTGCCAGCAGTGAGGGCAGGGTGGAATCACCCCTCCACTTT. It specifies CASSEGRVESPLHF.

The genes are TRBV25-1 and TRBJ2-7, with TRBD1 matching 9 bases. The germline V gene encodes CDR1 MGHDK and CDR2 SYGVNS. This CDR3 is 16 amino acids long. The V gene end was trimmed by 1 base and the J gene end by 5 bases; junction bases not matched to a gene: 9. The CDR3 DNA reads TGTGCCAGCAGTGAATGGACAGGGGAAGGCGGCAACGAGCAGTACTTC. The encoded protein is CASSEWTGEGGNEQYF.

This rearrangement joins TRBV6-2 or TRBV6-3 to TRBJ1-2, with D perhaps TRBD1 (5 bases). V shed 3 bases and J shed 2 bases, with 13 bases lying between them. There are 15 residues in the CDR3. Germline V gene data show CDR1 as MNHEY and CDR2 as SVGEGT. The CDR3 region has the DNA TGTGCCAGCAGTTATGAAGATAGACAGAACTATGGCTACACCTTC. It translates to CASSYEDRQNYGYTF.

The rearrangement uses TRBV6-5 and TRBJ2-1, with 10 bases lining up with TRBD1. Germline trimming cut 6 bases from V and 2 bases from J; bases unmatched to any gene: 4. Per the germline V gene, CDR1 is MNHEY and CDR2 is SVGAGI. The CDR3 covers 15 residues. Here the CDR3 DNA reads TGTGCCAGCAGGCAGACAGGGGGCGCCTACAATGAGCAGTTCTTC. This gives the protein CASRQTGGAYNEQFF.

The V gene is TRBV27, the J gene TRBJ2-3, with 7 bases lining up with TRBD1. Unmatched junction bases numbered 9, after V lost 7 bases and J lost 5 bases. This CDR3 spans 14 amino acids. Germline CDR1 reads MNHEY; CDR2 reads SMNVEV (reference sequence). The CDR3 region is CASNPGQRKDTQYF. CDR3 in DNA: TGTGCCAGCAATCCGGGACAGAGAAAAGATACGCAGTATTTT.

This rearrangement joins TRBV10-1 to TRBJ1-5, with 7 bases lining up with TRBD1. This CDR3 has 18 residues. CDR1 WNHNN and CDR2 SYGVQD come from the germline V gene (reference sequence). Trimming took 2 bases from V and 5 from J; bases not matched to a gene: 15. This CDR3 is CASSEDRAPRPVDQPQHF. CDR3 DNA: TGCGCCAGCAGTGAGGACAGGGCCCCTAGACCAGTAGATCAGCCCCAGCATTTT.

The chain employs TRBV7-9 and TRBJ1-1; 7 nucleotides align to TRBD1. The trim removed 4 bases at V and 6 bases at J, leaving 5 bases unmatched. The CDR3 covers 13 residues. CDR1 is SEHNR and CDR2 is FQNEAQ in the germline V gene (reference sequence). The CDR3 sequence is CASSSGQYAEAFF. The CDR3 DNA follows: TGTGCCAGCAGCTCGGGACAGTACGCTGAAGCTTTCTTT.

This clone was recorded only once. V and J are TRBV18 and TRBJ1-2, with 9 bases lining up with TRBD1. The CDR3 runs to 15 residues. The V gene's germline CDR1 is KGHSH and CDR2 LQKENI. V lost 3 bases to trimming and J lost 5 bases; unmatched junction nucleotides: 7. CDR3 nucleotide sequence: TGTGCCAGCTCACCTACCGGGACAGGGTCTTATGGCTACACCTTC. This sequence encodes CASSPTGTGSYGYTF.

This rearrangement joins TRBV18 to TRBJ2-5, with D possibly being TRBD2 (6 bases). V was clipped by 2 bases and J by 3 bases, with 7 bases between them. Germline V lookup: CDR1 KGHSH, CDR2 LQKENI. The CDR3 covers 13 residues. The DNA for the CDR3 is TGTGCCAGCTCACCAGGAGGGGAAGAGACCCAGTACTTC. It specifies CASSPGGEETQYF. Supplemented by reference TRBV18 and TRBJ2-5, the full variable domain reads NAGVMQNPRHLVRRRGQEARLRCSPMKGHSHVYWYRQLPEEGLKFMVYLQKENIIDESGMPKERFSAEFPKEGPSILRIQQVVRGDSAAYFCASSPGGEETQYFGPGTRLLVL.

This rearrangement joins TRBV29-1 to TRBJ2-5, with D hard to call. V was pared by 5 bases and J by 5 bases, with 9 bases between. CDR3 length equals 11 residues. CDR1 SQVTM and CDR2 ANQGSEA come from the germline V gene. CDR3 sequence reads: CSVKTGETQYF. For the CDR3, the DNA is TGCAGCGTTAAAACCGGGGAGACCCAGTACTTC.

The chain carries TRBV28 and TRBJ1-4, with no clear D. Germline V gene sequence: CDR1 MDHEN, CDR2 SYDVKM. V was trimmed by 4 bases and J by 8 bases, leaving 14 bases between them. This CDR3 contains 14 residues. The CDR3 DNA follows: TGTGCCAGCAGTTCGGGCACTCGCGGGGAAAAACTGTTTTTT. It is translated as CASSSGTRGEKLFF.

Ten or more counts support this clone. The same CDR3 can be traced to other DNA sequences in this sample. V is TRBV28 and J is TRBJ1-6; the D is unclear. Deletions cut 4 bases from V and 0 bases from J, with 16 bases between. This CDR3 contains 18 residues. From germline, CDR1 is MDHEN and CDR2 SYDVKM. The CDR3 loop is CASSSPDEGSSYNSPLHF. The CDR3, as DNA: TGTGCCAGCAGTTCCCCCGATGAGGGTAGCTCCTATAATTCACCCCTCCACTTT. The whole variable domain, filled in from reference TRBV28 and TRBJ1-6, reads DVKVTQSSRYLVKRTGEKVFLECVQDMDHENMFWYRQDPGLGLRLIYFSYDVKMKEKGDIPEGYSVSREKKERFSLILESASTNQTSMYLCASSSPDEGSSYNSPLHFGNGTRLTVT.

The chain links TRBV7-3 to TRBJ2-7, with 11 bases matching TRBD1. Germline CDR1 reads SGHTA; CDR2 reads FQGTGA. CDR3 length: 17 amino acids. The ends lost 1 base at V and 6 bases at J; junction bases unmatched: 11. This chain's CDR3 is CASSLSGLDRGLTEQYF. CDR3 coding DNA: TGTGCCAGCAGCTTAAGCGGATTGGACAGGGGGCTCACCGAGCAGTACTTC.

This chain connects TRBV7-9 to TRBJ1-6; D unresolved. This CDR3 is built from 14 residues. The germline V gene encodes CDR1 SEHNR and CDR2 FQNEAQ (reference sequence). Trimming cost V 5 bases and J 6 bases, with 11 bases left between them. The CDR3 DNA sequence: TGTGCCAGCAGCCCGACATTTTCTAATTCACCCCTCCACTTT. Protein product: CASSPTFSNSPLHF.

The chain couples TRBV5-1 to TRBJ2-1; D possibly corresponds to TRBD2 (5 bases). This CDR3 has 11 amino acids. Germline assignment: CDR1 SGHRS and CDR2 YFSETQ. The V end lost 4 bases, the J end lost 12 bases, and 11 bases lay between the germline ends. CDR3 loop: CASSHESGQFF. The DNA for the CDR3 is TGCGCCAGCAGCCATGAAAGCGGGCAGTTCTTC.